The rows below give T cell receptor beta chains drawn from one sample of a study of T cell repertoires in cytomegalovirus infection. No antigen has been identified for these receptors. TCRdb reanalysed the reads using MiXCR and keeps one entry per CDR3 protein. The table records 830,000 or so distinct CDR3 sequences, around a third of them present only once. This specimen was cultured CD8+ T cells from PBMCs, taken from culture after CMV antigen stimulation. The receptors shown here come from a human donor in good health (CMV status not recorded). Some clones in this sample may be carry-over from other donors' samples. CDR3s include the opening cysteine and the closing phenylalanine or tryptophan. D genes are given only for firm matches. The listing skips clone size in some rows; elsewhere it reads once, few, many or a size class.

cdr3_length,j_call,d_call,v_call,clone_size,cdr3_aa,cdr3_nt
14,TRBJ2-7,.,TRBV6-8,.,CASGIARGPYEQYF,TGTGCCAGCGGTATTGCCAGGGGTCCCTACGAGCAGTACTTC
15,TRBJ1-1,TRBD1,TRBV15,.,CATSRDRAANTEAFF,TGTGCCACCAGCAGGGACAGGGCCGCTAACACTGAAGCTTTCTTT
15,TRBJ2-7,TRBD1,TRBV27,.,CASSLRGQGVDEQYF,TGTGCCAGCAGTTTAAGGGGACAGGGGGTGGATGAGCAGTACTTC
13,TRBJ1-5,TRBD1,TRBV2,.,CASRGGSGQPQHF,TGTGCCAGCCGAGGGGGCTCGGGTCAGCCCCAGCATTTT
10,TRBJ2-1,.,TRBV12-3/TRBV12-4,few,CASIGAVVFF,TGTGCCAGCATTGGGGCAGTCGTGTTCTTC
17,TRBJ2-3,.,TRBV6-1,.,CASSENAGSNPGDTQYF,TGTGCCAGCAGTGAAAATGCAGGGTCCAACCCAGGAGATACGCAGTATTTT
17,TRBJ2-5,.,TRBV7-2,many,CASSLPPSFSQEETQYF,TGTGCCAGCAGCTTACCCCCGAGTTTTTCCCAGGAAGAGACCCAGTACTTC
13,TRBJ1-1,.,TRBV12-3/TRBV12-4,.,CVSLGNGNTEAFF,TGTGTCAGCCTAGGGAACGGGAACACTGAAGCTTTCTTT
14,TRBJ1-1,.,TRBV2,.,CASRVKGMNTEAFF,TGTGCCAGTCGGGTTAAGGGGATGAACACTGAAGCTTTCTTT
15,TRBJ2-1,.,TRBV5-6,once,CASSWGSGNNNEQFF,TGTGCCAGCAGCTGGGGCTCAGGGAACAACAATGAGCAGTTCTTC
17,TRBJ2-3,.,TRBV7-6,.,CASSLVGGVGGTDTQYF,TGTGCCAGCAGCTTAGTAGGGGGAGTTGGTGGCACAGATACGCAGTATTTT
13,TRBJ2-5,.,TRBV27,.,CATRQRLQETQYF,TGTGCCACCCGACAAAGGCTCCAAGAGACCCAGTACTTC
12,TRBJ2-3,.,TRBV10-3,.,CAISESTDTQYF,TGTGCCATCAGTGAGTCGACAGATACGCAGTATTTT
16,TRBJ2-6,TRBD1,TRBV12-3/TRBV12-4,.,CASSRDSPSGANVLTF,TGTGCCAGCAGCCGGGACAGCCCCTCTGGGGCCAACGTCCTGACTTTC